Each of the 28 T cell receptor beta chains below was sequenced from the same sample in a study of radiotherapy plus CTLA-4 blockade in lung cancer. TCRdb's table, derived via immunoSEQ multiplex PCR, lists solely in-frame clones and lacks some. Here the sample spans about 28,000 clones, more than 60% being singletons. The sequencing here drew on peripheral blood, taken from a patient treated with radiotherapy plus ipilimumab. These receptors were obtained from a human donor with non-small cell lung cancer who had stable disease on radiotherapy plus ipilimumab.

The J gene is TRBJ2-7, the V gene TRBV7-3; D gene unclear. This CDR3 region has 14 residues. The V and J ends lost 2 bases and 2 bases respectively, with 10 bases between them. Germline assignment: CDR1 SGHTA and CDR2 FQGTGA. The CDR3 bases are TGTGCCAGCAGCTTAGCGGCCAGTACCTACGAGCAGTACTTC. As protein: CASSLAASTYEQYF.

The chain recombines TRBV14 with TRBJ2-5; weak D call: TRBD2 (6 bases). Deletions cut 4 bases from V and 1 base from J, with 13 bases between. Germline V gene sequence: CDR1 SGHDN, CDR2 FVKESK. This CDR3 has 15 amino acids. CDR3 coding DNA: TGTGCCAGCAGCCCAGGGCGGGGCCGCCAAGAGACCCAGTACTTC. Translated: CASSPGRGRQETQYF.

The count of this clone is one. The chain uses TRBV27 and TRBJ2-1; 8 positions agree with TRBD2. The CDR3 spans 15 residues. Per the germline V gene, CDR1 is MNHEY and CDR2 is SMNVEV (reference sequence). J was trimmed by 8 bases and V by 5 bases; bases with no gene match: 11. This CDR3 reads CASSRAGTRGDEQFF. In nucleotides, the CDR3 is TGTGCCAGCAGTAGAGCCGGGACTAGAGGAGATGAGCAGTTCTTC.

The rearrangement links TRBV7-3 to TRBJ1-1, with D hard to call. The CDR3 runs to 14 residues. V lost 1 base and J lost 0, with 6 bases in between. The germline V gene has CDR1 SGHTA and CDR2 FQGTGA. CDR3 DNA sequence: TGTGCCAGCAGCTTAAGTGGGATGAACACTGAAGCTTTCTTT. It translates to CASSLSGMNTEAFF.

The V call is TRBV7-7, the J call TRBJ1-3; D is uncertain. Germline lookup yields CDR1 SSHAT and CDR2 FNYEAQ (reference sequence). Between the trimmed V and J ends, which lost 2 bases and 4 bases, there was a span of 6 bases. CDR3 length: 13 amino acids. The DNA for the CDR3 is TGTGCCAGCAGCTTACAGGCCGGAAACACCATATATTTT. As protein: CASSLQAGNTIYF.

The chain couples TRBV19 to TRBJ1-2, with D hard to call. V was clipped by 3 bases and J by 7 bases, with 12 bases between them. From germline, CDR1 is LNHDA and CDR2 SQIVND (reference sequence). The CDR3 consists of 13 residues. CDR3 coding DNA: TGTGCCAGTAGTATTTATAGTATTCGTGGCTACACCTTC. Protein product: CASSIYSIRGYTF.

V is TRBV7-9 and J is TRBJ1-1, with no clear D. The CDR3 has 13 amino acids. The germline V gene has CDR1 SEHNR and CDR2 FQNEAQ (reference sequence). V lost 1 base to trimming and J lost 7 bases, with 10 bases between them. The CDR3 region is CASSLGSVNEAFF. DNA of the CDR3: TGTGCCAGCAGCTTAGGGAGCGTCAATGAAGCTTTCTTT.

In this sample, this clone turned up a few times. This chain uses TRBV7-2 with TRBJ2-7; D unresolved. This CDR3 spans 13 amino acids. Between the trimmed V and J ends, which lost 2 bases and 6 bases, there was a span of 11 bases. The V gene's germline CDR1 is SGHTA and CDR2 FQGNSA. CDR3 sequence: CASSLQPWSEQYV. The DNA of the CDR3 is TGTGCCAGCAGCTTACAACCGTGGAGCGAGCAGTACGTC.

This clone was seen only once. The rearrangement links TRBV2 to TRBJ2-1; 8 nucleotides agree with TRBD2. The trim removed 0 bases at V and 0 bases at J, leaving 13 bases unmatched. The CDR3 has 20 amino acids. Germline CDR1 is SNHLY and CDR2 is FYNNEI. The DNA of the CDR3 is TGTGCCAGCAGTGAAGCGCGGAGCGGGACTAGATTATCCTCCTACAATGAGCAGTTCTTC. Amino acids: CASSEARSGTRLSSYNEQFF. Filled out from reference TRBV2 and TRBJ2-1, the complete variable domain reads EPEVTQTPSHQVTQMGQEVILRCVPISNHLYFYWYRQILGQKVEFLVSFYNNEISEKSEIFDDQFSVERPDGSNFTLKIRSTKLEDSAMYFCASSEARSGTRLSSYNEQFFGPGTRLTVL.

V gene TRBV7-8 combines with J gene TRBJ1-2, with 10 bases identical to TRBD1. Germline CDR1 reads SGHVS; CDR2 reads FQNEAQ. This CDR3 has 14 residues. V was clipped by 4 bases and J by 6 bases; unmatched bases: 5. The CDR3 DNA reads as TGTGCCAGCAGCTACCGACAGGGGGCGCATGGCTACACCTTC. Its protein is CASSYRQGAHGYTF.

The chain couples TRBV25-1 to TRBJ1-6; unclear D gene. CDR1 is MGHDK, CDR2 SYGVNS, per germline. V was cut by 5 bases and J by 7 bases, with 9 bases left in between. This CDR3 has 13 residues. The CDR3 bases are TGTGCCAGCAGTACCGCGGGGAATTCACCCCTCCACTTT. It encodes CASSTAGNSPLHF.

V is TRBV11-3 and J is TRBJ1-1; 7 bases align to TRBD1. J gave up 5 bases and V 1 base, and 1 base lay outside the gene matches. Germline V gene lookup returns CDR1 SGHNT and CDR2 YENEEA. This CDR3 spans 13 amino acids. The CDR3 DNA reads TGTGCCAGCAGCTTAGGACAGGGTACTGAAGCTTTCTTT. Amino acid sequence: CASSLGQGTEAFF.

The chain uses TRBV28 and TRBJ1-4; TRBD1 is a possible D gene (5 bases). This CDR3 is built from 13 residues. Germline V gene lookup returns CDR1 MDHEN and CDR2 SYDVKM. Trimming took off 3 bases at V and 8 bases at J, with 10 bases between the two ends. The CDR3 here is CASSFQGSEKLFF. As DNA, the CDR3 is TGTGCCAGCAGTTTCCAGGGCTCAGAAAAACTGTTTTTT. The full variable domain, in which reference TRBV28 and TRBJ1-4 provide the parts outside the CDR3, is DVKVTQSSRYLVKRTGEKVFLECVQDMDHENMFWYRQDPGLGLRLIYFSYDVKMKEKGDIPEGYSVSREKKERFSLILESASTNQTSMYLCASSFQGSEKLFFGSGTQLSVL.

This clone was seen just once. This sequence joins TRBV10-3 and TRBJ2-6; D is tentatively TRBD1 or TRBD2 (5 bases each). The germline V and J ends were trimmed by 0 bases and 4 bases, with 7 bases remaining between them. CDR3 length: 15 amino acids. CDR1 is ENHRY and CDR2 is SYGVKD in the germline V gene. CDR3 amino acids: CAISESGTGANVLTF. The CDR3 region has the DNA TGTGCCATCAGTGAGTCAGGGACCGGGGCCAACGTCCTGACTTTC.

The J gene is TRBJ2-6, the V gene TRBV29-1; no firm D call. Per germline, CDR1 SQVTM and CDR2 ANQGSEA. The ends were cut back, 6 bases at V and 4 bases at J, with 13 bases in the middle. The CDR3 loop spans 14 amino acids. The CDR3 loop is CSVADQTGANVLTF. DNA of the CDR3: TGCAGCGTCGCCGACCAGACCGGGGCCAACGTCCTGACTTTC.

Details on this clone: A junction boundary mismatches the germline segment, possibly from a read error. The V call is TRBV4-2, the J call TRBJ1-4; weak D call: TRBD1 (5 bases). Looked up from germline, CDR1 is LGHNA and CDR2 is YNFKEQ. The CDR3 consists of 16 residues. DNA of the CDR3: TGTGCCAGCACCCAAGATCGGTCGGGGGGGAATGAAAAACTGTTTTTT. This encodes CASTQDRSGGNEKLFF.

V gene TRBV28 combines with J gene TRBJ2-1, with 7 bases identical to TRBD1. The CDR3 covers 14 residues. Germline trimming cut 5 bases from V and 7 bases from J; bases unmatched to any gene: 8. The germline V gene encodes CDR1 MDHEN and CDR2 SYDVKM. The DNA for the CDR3 is TGTGCCAGCAGTCTTCCCGGGACAGATAATGAGCAGTTCTTC. Translating it yields CASSLPGTDNEQFF.

The rearrangement uses TRBV15 and TRBJ1-6; 7 nucleotides align to TRBD1. In germline, CDR1 is LNHNV, CDR2 YYDKDF (reference sequence). The CDR3 spans 15 residues. With V trimmed by 2 bases and J by 10 bases, 8 bases remained unmatched. The chain's CDR3 is CATSRYETGVSPLHF. The CDR3, as DNA: TGTGCCACCAGCAGATACGAAACAGGGGTGTCACCCCTCCACTTT.

The chain is built from TRBV5-6 and TRBJ2-5; 9 positions match TRBD2. V dropped 3 bases and J dropped 5; count of bases not matched to a gene: 8. The CDR3 has 15 amino acids. Germline-derived CDR1 and CDR2 are SGHDT and YYEEEE. CDR3 sequence (DNA): TGTGCCAGCAGCTCGGGAGCGGGGGGCCAGGAGACCCAGTACTTC. Amino acid sequence: CASSSGAGGQETQYF.

The chain employs TRBV5-4 and TRBJ1-1, with 8 nucleotides matching TRBD1. Looked up from germline, CDR1 is SGHNT and CDR2 is YYREEE (reference sequence). The CDR3 loop spans 15 amino acids. V trimming: 4 bases; J trimming: 6 bases; junction bases outside the gene matches: 11. The CDR3 nucleotides read TGTGCCAGCAGCACCGTAGGACAGGGTAGATCTGAAGCTTTCTTT. Its translation is CASSTVGQGRSEAFF.

V is TRBV27 and J is TRBJ1-6; D is unresolved. This CDR3 spans 15 amino acids. Germline V CDR1 and CDR2: MNHEY, SMNVEV (reference sequence). The V gene lost 3 bases and the J gene lost 7 bases, with 13 bases spanning the gap. The CDR3 loop reads CASSLGRRENSPLHF. CDR3 in DNA: TGTGCCAGCAGTTTGGGCAGGCGCGAAAATTCACCCCTCCACTTT.

The chain is built from TRBV5-4 and TRBJ1-1; D unresolved. V was shortened by 2 bases and J by 3 bases, with 11 bases between the two germline ends. Germline V gene sequence: CDR1 SGHNT, CDR2 YYREEE (reference sequence). This CDR3 has 14 residues. The CDR3 DNA reads TGTGCCAGCAGCTTCTCGGGGATGGACACTGAAGCTTTCTTT. It translates to CASSFSGMDTEAFF.

This clone was recorded a few times. V is TRBV15 and J is TRBJ1-1; D may be TRBD1 (5 bases). There are 14 residues in the CDR3. CDR1 is LNHNV, CDR2 YYDKDF, per germline (reference sequence). V was clipped by 0 bases and J by 7 bases, with 12 bases between them. This CDR3 reads CATSRDDGGGEAFF. The CDR3 DNA is TGTGCCACCAGCAGAGATGATGGGGGGGGTGAAGCTTTCTTT.

This sequence joins TRBV30 and TRBJ1-2; D unresolved. Trimming stripped 2 bases from V and 8 bases from J, with 12 bases between. Germline CDR1 and CDR2: GTSNPN and SVGIG (reference sequence). The CDR3 spans 12 residues. The CDR3 sequence: CAWSRPASGYTF. For the CDR3, the DNA is TGTGCCTGGAGTCGACCCGCGTCGGGCTACACCTTC.

The chain carries TRBV6-5 and TRBJ1-1; 11 nucleotides align to TRBD1. The CDR3 is made up of 16 amino acids. Germline V gene data show CDR1 as MNHEY and CDR2 as SVGAGI. V was clipped by 0 bases and J by 3 bases; unmatched bases: 3. CDR3 DNA sequence: TGTGCCAGCAGTTACTCGAGGACAGGGGGCGACACTGAAGCTTTCTTT. It specifies CASSYSRTGGDTEAFF.

The gene calls are TRBV19 and TRBJ2-5; D uncertain. This CDR3 region has 15 residues. The germline V and J ends were trimmed by 3 bases and 0 bases, with 11 bases remaining between them. CDR1 is LNHDA and CDR2 is SQIVND in the germline V gene (reference sequence). This CDR3 is CASSIRGRNQETQYF. The CDR3 DNA follows: TGTGCCAGTAGTATTCGTGGACGGAACCAAGAGACCCAGTACTTC.

The chain joins TRBV5-6 to TRBJ2-2; TRBD2 matches at 13 bases. J gave up 4 bases and V 3 bases, and 3 bases lay outside the gene matches. Germline V CDR1 and CDR2: SGHDT, YYEEEE. The CDR3 is made up of 16 amino acids. Here the CDR3 reads CASSSGLAGLTGELFF. CDR3 DNA sequence: TGTGCCAGCAGCTCGGGACTAGCGGGACTCACCGGGGAGCTGTTTTTT. The whole variable domain, filled in from reference TRBV5-6 and TRBJ2-2, reads DAGVTQSPTHLIKTRGQQVTLRCSPKSGHDTVSWYQQALGQGPQFIFQYYEEEERQRGNFPDRFSGHQFPNYSSELNVNALLLGDSALYLCASSSGLAGLTGELFFGEGSRLTVL.

The gene calls are TRBV11-3 and TRBJ1-1, with D possibly TRBD1 on 5 matching bases. This CDR3 is 15 amino acids long. Germline CDR1 and CDR2: SGHNT and YENEEA. Trimming stripped 6 bases from V and 2 bases from J, with 16 bases between. CDR3 coding DNA: TGTGCCAGCAGTTCGGGGGGAGGGAGCAACACTGAAGCTTTCTTT. It codes for CASSSGGGSNTEAFF.